This T cell receptor beta chain was profiled in a study of blood T cell repertoires in COVID-19. Turning to the study itself: Samples of COVID-19 (acute and convalescent) were obtained from the United States, Italy and Spain.

Germline V lookup: CDR1 LNHDA, CDR2 SQIVND (reference sequence). V lost 10 bases to trimming and J lost 0 bases, with 16 bases between them. This CDR3 is built from 15 residues. Under the authors' procedure: Reference gene primer amplification in the assay estimated nucleated cell counts. Method: immunoSEQ multiplex PCR; TCRdb's copy keeps in-frame clones and lacks some. That table is the source of V, J and clone size, and D and trimming were worked out from the DNA. The table has fewer than 300,000 clones, 80% to 85% seen once. This clone was counted between two and nine times. This TCR came from a woman aged 55-70 years with active or convalescent COVID-19. The gene calls are TRBV19 and TRBJ1-3, with D maybe TRBD1 (5 bases). The sequencing sample was made of peripheral blood. This CDR3 is CATSLGLNSGNTIYF. In nucleotides, the CDR3 is TGTGCCACATCGTTGGGACTCAACTCTGGAAACACCATATATTTT.